These 9 T cell receptor beta chains were all obtained from the same sample, sequenced in a study of shared clonotypes between healthy human individuals. Assay: immunoSEQ multiplex PCR; the TCRdb copy retains only in-frame clones and omits some. This sample has 2,500,000 or so clones; roughly 93% occur once, and the top ten carry 0.36%. Sequencing was performed on naive CD4+ T cells from PBMCs. Described subset: CD45RA+ positively selected. These receptors were obtained from a man aged 18 to 30 in good health. Some clones in this sample may be carry-over from other donors' samples.

The rearrangement joins TRBV28 to TRBJ1-3; tentative D call: TRBD1 (6 bases). Germline CDR1 is MDHEN and CDR2 is SYDVKM. The CDR3 covers 14 residues. The germline V and J ends were trimmed by 9 bases and 0 bases, with 12 bases remaining between them. CDR3 loop: CASQTGPSGNTIYF. DNA of the CDR3: TGTGCCAGTCAGACAGGCCCCTCTGGAAACACCATATATTTT. Full variable domain (rest looked up from reference TRBV28 and TRBJ1-3): DVKVTQSSRYLVKRTGEKVFLECVQDMDHENMFWYRQDPGLGLRLIYFSYDVKMKEKGDIPEGYSVSREKKERFSLILESASTNQTSMYLCASQTGPSGNTIYFGEGSWLTVV.

The genes are TRBV20-1 and TRBJ1-4; D remains unclear. The germline V gene encodes CDR1 DFQATT and CDR2 SNEGSKA (reference sequence). The CDR3 covers 11 residues. V was trimmed by 3 bases and J by 14 bases, leaving 13 bases between them. The DNA for the CDR3 is TGCAGTGCTAGTGACGACCCCTATCTGTTTTTT. Amino acid sequence: CSASDDPYLFF.

To note about this clone: Other DNA sequences of this sample code for an identical CDR3. The V gene is TRBV6-5, the J gene TRBJ1-5; weak D call: TRBD1 (6 bases). The CDR3 extends over 15 amino acids. Germline loops: CDR1 MNHEY, CDR2 SVGAGI. V lost 2 bases to trimming and J lost 1 base, with 9 bases between them. CDR3 coding DNA: TGTGCCAGCAGTTACGGGGGCGCAAGCAATCAGCCCCAGCATTTT. Its protein product is CASSYGGASNQPQHF.

V gene TRBV2 combines with J gene TRBJ1-2; 12 bases align to TRBD1. Trimming removed 6 bases from V and 4 bases from J; junction bases left unmatched: 3. The CDR3 is made up of 14 amino acids. Germline assignment: CDR1 SNHLY and CDR2 FYNNEI. In nucleotides, the CDR3 is TGTGCCAGCAGCGGGACAGGGGGCGCCTATGGCTACACCTTC. It encodes CASSGTGGAYGYTF.

The chain is built from TRBV4-1 and TRBJ1-1; D is unclear. The CDR3 consists of 13 residues. In germline, CDR1 is MGHRA, CDR2 YSYEKL. Trimming took off 1 base at V and 3 bases at J, with 6 bases between the two ends. CDR3 DNA sequence: TGCGCCAGCAGCCAAGGTCCCTACACTGAAGCTTTCTTT. This sequence encodes CASSQGPYTEAFF.

The genes are TRBV11-2 and TRBJ2-2, with D possibly being TRBD2 (6 bases). V gave up 4 bases and J gave up 7 bases, with 13 bases separating them. CDR1 and CDR2 (germline): SGHAT, FQNNGV. This CDR3 is built from 14 residues. The CDR3 DNA is TGTGCCAGCAGCTCATTGGGGAGGATCGGGGAGCTGTTTTTT. Encoded protein: CASSSLGRIGELFF.

This rearrangement joins TRBV10-3 to TRBJ2-7; D uncertain. V shed 6 bases and J shed 9 bases, with 12 bases lying between them. Germline CDR1 is ENHRY and CDR2 is SYGVKD. This CDR3 is 11 amino acids long. DNA for the CDR3: TGTGCCATCAGCTTCGGGCTAGGGCAGTACTTC. As protein: CAISFGLGQYF.

The chain couples TRBV9 to TRBJ2-7, with D perhaps TRBD1 (6 bases). V was shortened by 4 bases and J by 2 bases, with 10 bases between the two germline ends. This CDR3 has 13 amino acids. Germline CDR1 reads SGDLS; CDR2 reads YYNGEE. CDR3 bases: TGTGCCAGCAGCCCCGGACAGCCCTACGAGCAGTACTTC. This gives the protein CASSPGQPYEQYF.

In the case of this clone: The sample holds other DNA sequences that translate to the same CDR3. V and J are TRBV5-1 and TRBJ2-3; 7 nucleotides align to TRBD1. The J segment lost 1 base and the V segment lost 1 base, leaving 3 bases of the junction unmatched. The germline gives CDR1 SGHRS, CDR2 YFSETQ. The CDR3 has 15 residues. DNA of the CDR3: TGCGCCAGCAGCTTGCCCACAGGGGGCACAGATACGCAGTATTTT. Residues: CASSLPTGGTDTQYF.